This is a list of T cell receptor beta chains from one sample in a study of blood T cell repertoires in COVID-19. Profiling relied on immunoSEQ multiplex PCR, and the TCRdb table lists in-frame clones only, not all of them. The table includes about 130,000 clones, roughly 84% detected once. The specimen sequenced was peripheral blood. These receptor sequences come from a man in his 60s with acute or convalescent COVID-19. The CDR3 runs from the conserved cysteine through the conserved F or W. A D gene is named only where the DNA matches it firmly. Size values are once, few and many counts, or a class for expanded clones, and some rows have none.

size	D	V	J	DNA	CDR3
.	TRBD1	TRBV5-1	TRBJ1-1	TGCGCCAGCAGCCAAAACCTACAGGGGGCGCGTCCAGCCACTGAAGCTTTCTTT	CASSQNLQGARPATEAFF
.	TRBD1	TRBV7-9	TRBJ1-5	TGTGCCAGCAGCCGACAGGGTGGAGAACAGCCCCAGCATTTT	CASSRQGGEQPQHF
once	.	TRBV5-1	TRBJ2-1	TGCGCCAGCAGCTTGAAGAGCGGTTCCTACAATGAGCAGTTCTTC	CASSLKSGSYNEQFF
.	TRBD1	TRBV18	TRBJ1-6	TGTGCCAGCTCACCAATGGGACAGCAGGATTCACCCCTCCACTTT	CASSPMGQQDSPLHF
.	TRBD1	TRBV30	TRBJ1-2	TGTGCCTGGAGGGGGGACAGTTCTAACTATGGCTACACCTTC	CAWRGDSSNYGYTF
.	TRBD1	TRBV20-1	TRBJ1-2	TGCAGTGCTAGTCCTGCCGGGACAGGGGAGGACTATGGCTACACCTTC	CSASPAGTGEDYGYTF
few	TRBD2	TRBV11-2	TRBJ2-3	TGTGCCAGCAGCCCAGCGGGGGCCACAGATACGCAGTATTTT	CASSPAGATDTQYF
.	.	TRBV30	TRBJ2-7	TGTGCCTGGAGTGTCTCTACTCGGGGGAACGAGCAGTACTTC	CAWSVSTRGNEQYF
.	TRBD1	TRBV18	TRBJ1-1	TGTGCCAGCTCACCTACGGGACAGGGGCTGAACACTGAAGCTTTCTTT	CASSPTGQGLNTEAFF
.	.	TRBV5-1	TRBJ2-7	TGCGCCAGCAGCTTCGCGGGCAGGTCCGACGAGCAGTACTTC	CASSFAGRSDEQYF
.	.	TRBV30	TRBJ1-6	TGTGCCTCCAAACCCCCGGACAGTGGGAATTCACCCCTCCACTTT	CASKPPDSGNSPLHF
.	TRBD1	TRBV19	TRBJ2-7	TGTGCCAGTAGTATAGATCTGAGGACAGGGGTTTCCTACGAGCAGTACTTC	CASSIDLRTGVSYEQYF
many	TRBD2	TRBV19	TRBJ2-1	TGTGCCAGCTCTAAAAGACTAGCGGGGGGGCGCTCCTACAATGAGCAGTTCTTC	CASSKRLAGGRSYNEQFF
once	.	TRBV19	TRBJ2-5	TGTGCCAGTAGTATGGCGGGGTGGGAAGAGACCCAGTACTTC	CASSMAGWEETQYF
.	.	TRBV12-3/TRBV12-4	TRBJ2-2	TGTGCCAGCAGCAGCGGACCCACCGGGGAGCTGTTTTTT	CASSSGPTGELFF
.	.	TRBV11-2	TRBJ2-2	TGTGCCAGCAGCTCTAGGACGGGAGCCGGGGAGCTGTTTTTT	CASSSRTGAGELFF
.	.	TRBV2	TRBJ1-1	TGTGCCAGCCAAGAGGGACTGGATGCCACTGAAGCTTTCTTT	CASQEGLDATEAFF
.	TRBD1	TRBV5-1	TRBJ2-3	TGCGCCAGCAGCTTGGGGACAGGGCGCACAGATACGCAGTATTTT	CASSLGTGRTDTQYF
.	.	TRBV27	TRBJ1-3	TGTGCCAGCAGTTTACGGAGGCGCCCTGGAAACACCATATATTTT	CASSLRRRPGNTIYF
.	.	TRBV5-1	TRBJ1-1	TGCGCCAGCAGCTTGGTTCAGGTCTCTGAAGCTTTCTTT	CASSLVQVSEAFF
.	.	TRBV6-1	TRBJ1-5	TGTGCCAGCAGTGAAGCCGGGGGGGGGAGTCATCAGCCCCAGCATTTT	CASSEAGGGSHQPQHF
.	TRBD1	TRBV5-4	TRBJ2-7	TGTGCCAGCAGCAGAAGGACAGGGGGGTTACTCGAGCAGTACTTC	CASSRRTGGLLEQYF
.	.	TRBV19	TRBJ1-1	TGTGCCAGTCTCCGCCGTCGATCGACAATGAACACTGAAGCTTTCTTT	CASLRRRSTMNTEAFF
.	TRBD2	TRBV19	TRBJ2-7	TGTGCCAGTAGTATAGGCGGGACTAGCGGCCCCAACGAGCAGTACTTC	CASSIGGTSGPNEQYF
.	TRBD1	TRBV18	TRBJ1-3	TGTGCCAGCTCATCCGCCATGACAGGGGGCTATGGAAACACCATATATTTT	CASSSAMTGGYGNTIYF
.	TRBD2	TRBV7-9	TRBJ2-1	TGTGCCAGCAGTTTAGCGGGGGGGCTCAATGAGCAGTTCTTC	CASSLAGGLNEQFF
.	TRBD1	TRBV5-4	TRBJ1-2	TGTGCCAGCAGTTGGAAACGCGGGACAGACTATGGCTACACCTTC	CASSWKRGTDYGYTF
.	TRBD1	TRBV10-2	TRBJ1-4	TGCGCCAGAGCAAGGACAGGGGATAATGAAAAACTGTTTTTT	CARARTGDNEKLFF
.	.	TRBV5-6	TRBJ2-7	TGTGCCAGTTACCGCGGCGACTACGAGCAGTACTTC	CASYRGDYEQYF
.	.	TRBV5-1	TRBJ2-1	TGCGCCAGCAGCTTGAAGCACGACAATGAGCAGTTCTTC	CASSLKHDNEQFF
.	TRBD1	TRBV5-1	TRBJ1-2	TGCGCCAGCAGCGGACTGGGACAGGTAGACGATGGCTACACCTTC	CASSGLGQVDDGYTF
.	TRBD1	TRBV6-5	TRBJ2-2	TGTGCCAGCAGTTACAGGGGGCCCGGGGAGCTGTTTTTT	CASSYRGPGELFF
.	TRBD2	TRBV6-2/TRBV6-3	TRBJ2-1	TGTGCCAGCAGTGATCTAGCGGGAGGAGGGAATGAGCAGTTCTTC	CASSDLAGGGNEQFF
.	.	TRBV30	TRBJ2-1	TGTGCCTGGAGCAGCTTCGGGGAGGGGGGCAACAATGAGCAGTTCTTC	CAWSSFGEGGNNEQFF
few	.	TRBV7-9	TRBJ1-5	TGTGCCAGCAGCGCCAGGGAGGTAGGGCCCCAGCATTTT	CASSAREVGPQHF
.	TRBD1	TRBV19	TRBJ1-3	TGTGCCAGTAGCTCGACAGGGGGCCTCACTCACTCTGGAAACACCATATATTTT	CASSSTGGLTHSGNTIYF
.	.	TRBV4-1	TRBJ2-1	TGCGCCAGCAGCCAAGATTTATCAGGCTACAATGAGCAGTTCTTC	CASSQDLSGYNEQFF
.	TRBD1	TRBV10-3	TRBJ2-7	TGTGCCATCAAACGCGGACAGGGAGCCTACGAGCAGTACTTC	CAIKRGQGAYEQYF
.	.	TRBV7-3	TRBJ2-2	TGTGCCAGCAGCTTAAATCGGGTTACCGGGGAGCTGTTTTTT	CASSLNRVTGELFF
.	.	TRBV5-6	TRBJ2-1	TGTGCCAGCAGCCCAGGGGCCAATGAGCAGTTCTTC	CASSPGANEQFF
.	.	TRBV7-5	TRBJ2-3	TGTGCCAGAAGCTTAGGATTCTTGTATCGACAGGGGGCTAGGGATACGCAGTATTTT	CARSLGFLYRQGARDTQYF
.	.	TRBV19	TRBJ1-1	TGTGCCAGTAGTATCCCCGGACCGGGCCGGGGAGCTTTCTTT	CASSIPGPGRGAFF
once	TRBD1	TRBV6-1	TRBJ2-7	TGTGCCAGCAGTGAGACAGGGGTAGGCTACGAGCAGTACTTC	CASSETGVGYEQYF
once	.	TRBV18	TRBJ1-5	TGTGCCAGCTCACCAGCACAGGCAAACAGCAATCAGCCCCAGCATTTT	CASSPAQANSNQPQHF
.	TRBD2	TRBV28	TRBJ2-5	TGTGCCAGCAGTTTGGGCCGGGGTTCGGGGGGGCTAGAGACCCAGTACTTC	CASSLGRGSGGLETQYF
.	TRBD1	TRBV19	TRBJ1-1	TGTGCCAGTAGTGTCCAGGGACAGTTGAACACTGAAGCTTTCTTT	CASSVQGQLNTEAFF
.	TRBD1	TRBV24-1	TRBJ1-5	TGTGCCACCAGTGACCGCCCTACAGGGGACCAGCATTTT	CATSDRPTGDQHF
once	TRBD2	TRBV6-5	TRBJ2-5	TGTGCCAGCAAGGAAGGGTACGGGGGGACGACCCAGTACTTC	CASKEGYGGTTQYF
.	TRBD2	TRBV6-6	TRBJ2-3	TGTGCCAGCAATGAGCGGGAGGGCCCAGATACGCAGTATTTT	CASNEREGPDTQYF
.	TRBD2	TRBV7-7	TRBJ2-7	TGTGCCAGCAGCTTGGGTCGGGAGGGCTACGAGCAGTACTTC	CASSLGREGYEQYF
once	.	TRBV9	TRBJ2-5	TGTGCCAGCAGTGGCTCCGGACAGTCCGGGGAGACCCAGTACTTC	CASSGSGQSGETQYF